This TCR beta chain comes out of a study of T cells in Graves' hyperthyroidism and ophthalmopathy (dated 2019 in TCRdb). Looking at the study overall: Peripheral blood was sampled at the time of initial diagnosis, prior to any treatment. A discovery cohort of about 95 patients, 43 with Graves' ophthalmopathy and 55 to 60 with stable Graves' hyperthyroidism, was used to find distinguishing TCR V-J signatures. An independent validation cohort of 18 to 20 hyperthyroidism patients and over 15 patients who later progressed to ophthalmopathy tested prospective prediction of ophthalmopathy. For training and testing, the 100 patients in the discovery cohort were randomly divided in a 7:3 ratio. Thyroid tissue and blood T-cell repertoires from about 6 Graves' hyperthyroidism patients were also compared in the study. After blood sampling, hyperthyroidism patients were treated with methimazole at a starting dose of 30 mg daily, and ophthalmopathy patients were treated with high-dose intravenous methylprednisolone. The paper describes TCR Vbeta CDR3 sequencing of 135 peripheral blood samples, made up of fewer than 50 ophthalmopathy patients, 70 to 75 hyperthyroidism patients and 17 progressor patients. Beyond this particular receptor, the publication reports: Most expanded thyroid clonotypes (frequency above 0.001) were also detected in blood, suggesting blood repertoires may reflect thyroid immune responses. In validation, the model predicted progression to ophthalmopathy a median of roughly 6.1 months before onset, with 65% to 71% sensitivity and roughly 73% specificity. A 13 V-J signature model separated ophthalmopathy from stable hyperthyroidism, with approximately 86% sensitivity and about 81% specificity in cross-validation and 80%/75% in testing. No statistical method was used to fix the sample size in advance, and group allocation was not hidden from the investigators.

The CDR3 goes from the cysteine to the phenylalanine over 15 residues. The read is trimmed to its CDR3 DNA, 45 bases read in frame from base 1. Unmatched junction bases come to 4, with V trimmed by 3 bases and J by 1 base. CDR1 SEHNR and CDR2 FQNEAQ were looked up in the germline V gene (reference sequence). Stable Graves' hyperthyroidism was defined as the absence of progression to ophthalmopathy over 18 months of follow-up. The hyperthyroidism patients were between 18 and 65 years old and newly diagnosed, with a disease duration of less than 2 months. Patients with uncontrolled infections, other autoimmune diseases, pregnancy or lactation were excluded. Diagnoses relied on clinical symptoms, serum thyroxine and TRAb, thyroid ultrasound and orbital computed tomography. Ficoll-Paque density gradient centrifugation was used to isolate PBMCs from about 9 ml of fresh peripheral blood. Total RNA was extracted using Trizol reagent, and RNA quality was assessed on an Agilent 2100 Bioanalyzer.

To note about this clonotype: No antigen is known for it. Nothing much larger sits one base from this clone, and base qualities are not available.

The TCR beta CDR3 regions were amplified from RNA transcripts. For the first round of RT-PCR on the TCR CDR3, the HTBI primer set was used together with the Qiagen OneStep RT-PCR kit. The libraries were constructed in a second round of multiplex PCR and then size-selected and purified. Sequencing of the libraries was done on an Illumina HiSeq2000 using paired-end 100 bp reads. The published analysis was carried out like this. Raw data were processed with SOAPnuke, discarding reads with adapters, uncalled bases, mean Phred below 15, or no exact constant-primer or identifier match. High-quality paired reads were merged using COPE v1.2.5, and each unique nucleotide sequence was defined as a clonotype. MiTCR v1.1 was used to align clonotypes to the IMGT TRBV, TRBD and TRBJ reference segments. Analysis was restricted to V-J combinations with a frequency above 0.0001, which covered about 99% of repertoires. The TCS score was defined as F50 (clonal expansion) divided by E x V (chaos), with BLOSUM62-based TCRdist calculated between CDR3 peptides within each V-J. Welch's t-statistics and random forest reduced approximately 520 V-J features to about 12, which were used in a naive Bayes classifier (R e1071). In-frame beta chains were kept once TCRdb had trimmed the public reads at Q25 with fastp and called clones with MiXCR. Rows merge per CDR3 protein into single entries with the most common DNA and genes. The authors' filters were not applied to this entry. For this sample the table gives over 550,000 distinct CDR3 sequences, of which over 15% were detected only once. The ten biggest clones cover around 19% of the sample.

The TCR sequence derives from a woman under 30 with Graves' hyperthyroidism. The rearrangement joined TRBV7-9 to TRBJ1-1; 8 bases in between match TRBD1. The sequencing input was blood. The base sequence is TGTGCCAGCAGCTTTAAGACAGGGGCGAACACTGAAGCTTTCTTT. This sequence encodes CASSFKTGANTEAFF.